These 2 T cell receptor beta chains share one sample of origin, sequenced in a study of T cell changes during pregnancy in multiple sclerosis. Assay: immunoSEQ multiplex PCR; the TCRdb copy retains only in-frame clones and omits some. The sample shows 35,000 to 40,000 clones, about 88% of them seen only once. The source material was CD4+ T cells from peripheral blood mononuclear cells, sampled before pregnancy. The receptors stem from a female donor with multiple sclerosis, enrolled in a pregnancy study.

The chain links TRBV30 to TRBJ2-2, with 7 positions matching TRBD1. CDR1 GTSNPN and CDR2 SVGIG come from the germline V gene (reference sequence). The CDR3 runs 13 residues. Trimming took 5 bases from V and 8 from J; bases not matched to a gene: 8. CDR3 amino acids: CAWAIQGMGELFF. Here the CDR3 DNA reads TGTGCCTGGGCCATACAGGGGATGGGGGAGCTGTTTTTT.

The chain has TRBV5-1 and TRBJ2-3; D not resolved. V was clipped by 4 bases and J by 2 bases, with 5 bases between them. The CDR3 sequence is 12 residues long. Germline V gene lookup returns CDR1 SGHRS and CDR2 YFSETQ. The CDR3 region has the DNA TGCGCCAGCAGCCCAGACACAGATACGCAGTATTTT. It encodes CASSPDTDTQYF.